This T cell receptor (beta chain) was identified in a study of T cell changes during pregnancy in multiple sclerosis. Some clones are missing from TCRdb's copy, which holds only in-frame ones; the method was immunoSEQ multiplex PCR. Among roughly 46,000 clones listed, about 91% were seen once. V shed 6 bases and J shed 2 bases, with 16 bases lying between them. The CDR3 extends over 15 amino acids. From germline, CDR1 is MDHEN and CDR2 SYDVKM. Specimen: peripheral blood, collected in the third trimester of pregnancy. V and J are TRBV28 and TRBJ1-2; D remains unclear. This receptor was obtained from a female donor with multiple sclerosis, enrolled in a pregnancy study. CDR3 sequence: CASSSGLNWNYGYTF. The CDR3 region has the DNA TGTGCCAGCAGCTCCGGACTAAACTGGAACTATGGCTACACCTTC.